This T cell receptor (beta chain) derives from a study of early T cells in non-severe SARS-CoV-2 infection. Across the whole study: Unsorted whole-blood RNA was sequenced in bulk, leaving chains unpaired. Findings and caveats of the study: In VDJdb matching, anti-spike CD8 responses were favored while private and CD4 specificities went missing.

The protocol attached unique molecular identifiers to individual cDNA molecules. Each CDR3 protein gets one entry after TCRdb re-called the 5' RACE reads with MiXCR. This sample has some 55,000 distinct CDR3 sequences, with 9% to 15% found just once. At least ten counts were recorded for this clonotype. The antigen is unknown. The V and J ends lost 2 bases and 0 bases respectively, with 10 bases between them. This CDR3 comprises 16 residues. CDR1 SGHAT and CDR2 FQNNGV come from the germline V gene. The gene calls are TRBV11-2 and TRBJ2-2, with unresolved D. This clonotype was obtained from an adult who was a healthcare worker with PCR-confirmed SARS-CoV-2 infection or an uninfected control (not recorded which). The specimen comprised whole blood, sampled at baseline. CDR3 sequence reads: CASSLRFAANTGELFF. The CDR3 region has the DNA TGTGCCAGCAGCTTACGATTTGCCGCGAACACCGGGGAGCTGTTTTTT.